The sequence of this T cell receptor (beta chain) was determined in a study of Ad26.COV2.S vaccination and SARS-CoV-2 variants. To note about this clone: The antigen remains undetermined.

Study-wide results and limits: The study found similar non-spike TCR breadth in vaccine and placebo recipients.

The V and J ends lost 7 bases and 7 bases respectively, with 13 bases between them. This CDR3 region has 12 residues. Per the germline V gene, CDR1 is MDHEN and CDR2 is SYDVKM. Method: immunoSEQ multiplex PCR; TCRdb's copy keeps in-frame clones and lacks some. Of over 85,000 clones in the sample, 82% were seen once. The rearrangement joins TRBV28 to TRBJ1-1, with D uncertain. Specimen: peripheral blood, collected after recovery from COVID-19. This sequence was found in a human donor who had recovered from COVID-19. The CDR3 nucleotides read TGTGCCAGCATGCAGGTAGGGCGTGAAGCTTTCTTT. It translates to CASMQVGREAFF.